Listed below are T cell receptor beta chains from one sample, sequenced in a study of blood T cell repertoires in COVID-19. Clones were sequenced by immunoSEQ multiplex PCR, and TCRdb holds only the in-frame ones, with some missing. In the table there are around 250,000 clones, approximately 85% of which are singletons. The sample consisted of PBMCs or T cells enriched from blood (not recorded which). The receptors come from a woman aged 45-59 years with acute COVID-19. Each CDR3 is given with its conserved first and last residue. Each record gives: D gene, V gene, clone size, J gene, CDR3 protein, CDR3 DNA. The D gene is left open where the match is weak. Clone size is stated in some rows and not others, as once, few, many or a class when expanded.

NA	TRBV7-2	NA	TRBJ2-2	CASSSRGPGELFF	TGTGCCAGCAGCTCCAGGGGCCCCGGGGAGCTGTTTTTT
NA	TRBV14	NA	TRBJ2-5	CASSQDMRAQYF	TGTGCCAGCAGCCAAGACATGAGAGCCCAGTACTTC
NA	TRBV30	NA	TRBJ1-1	CAWSVRTNEAFF	TGTGCCTGGAGCGTACGGACTAATGAAGCTTTCTTT
NA	TRBV7-9	NA	TRBJ2-7	CASSLSGGVYEQYF	TGTGCCAGCAGCTTAAGCGGCGGGGTCTACGAGCAGTACTTC
NA	TRBV13	NA	TRBJ2-1	CASSPPPRSSYNEQFF	TGTGCCAGCAGCCCCCCCCCTAGGAGCTCCTACAATGAGCAGTTCTTC
TRBD1	TRBV7-2	once	TRBJ1-2	CASSLAGQGRGYTF	TGTGCCAGCAGCTTAGCTGGACAGGGACGTGGCTACACCTTC
TRBD1	TRBV11-1	NA	TRBJ1-6	CASSSGTDNSPLHF	TGTGCCAGCAGCTCGGGGACAGATAATTCACCCCTCCACTTT
NA	TRBV6-5	NA	TRBJ2-7	CASSYNRINYEQYF	TGTGCCAGCAGTTACAACAGGATTAATTACGAGCAGTACTTC
TRBD1	TRBV19	few	TRBJ2-2	CASRPGQGYTGELFF	TGTGCCAGCCGCCCGGGACAGGGTTACACCGGGGAGCTGTTTTTT
NA	TRBV10-3	NA	TRBJ1-5	CAISEDTNFYQPQHF	TGTGCCATCAGTGAAGACACCAACTTCTATCAGCCCCAGCATTTT
NA	TRBV6-6	NA	TRBJ2-5	CATSARETQYF	TGTGCCACCAGCGCGAGGGAGACCCAGTACTTC
TRBD1	TRBV3-1/TRBV3-2	NA	TRBJ1-1	CASSQIQGDAFF	TGTGCCAGCAGCCAAATACAGGGGGATGCTTTCTTT
NA	TRBV10-3	NA	TRBJ2-1	CAISGPGTPEQFF	TGTGCCATCAGTGGGCCCGGGACTCCTGAGCAGTTCTTC
TRBD1	TRBV6-5	NA	TRBJ2-7	CASSYEQGLSYEQYF	TGTGCCAGCAGTTACGAACAGGGGCTCTCCTACGAGCAGTACTTC
NA	TRBV5-1	NA	TRBJ2-3	CASSFPDRDTQYF	TGCGCCAGCAGCTTTCCCGACAGGGATACGCAGTATTTT
NA	TRBV30	NA	TRBJ1-3	CAWSVRGAGNTIYF	TGTGCCTGGAGTGTCCGGGGGGCTGGTAACACCATATATTTT
NA	TRBV11-2	NA	TRBJ2-7	CASSLGGRGIYEQYF	TGTGCCAGCAGCTTAGGAGGCAGGGGAATCTACGAGCAGTACTTC
NA	TRBV28	NA	TRBJ2-1	CASSVDSNEQFF	TGTGCCAGCAGTGTGGACAGTAATGAGCAGTTCTTC
TRBD1	TRBV7-9	NA	TRBJ1-1	CASSLTGTVGDTEAFF	TGTGCCAGCAGCCTAACCGGGACAGTTGGGGACACTGAAGCTTTCTTT
TRBD1	TRBV5-8	NA	TRBJ1-2	CASSATGFNYGYTF	TGTGCCAGCAGCGCGACAGGGTTTAACTATGGCTACACCTTC
NA	TRBV30	NA	TRBJ1-5	CAWSAGAGNQPQHF	TGTGCCTGGAGTGCTGGGGCAGGCAATCAGCCCCAGCATTTT
TRBD1	TRBV18	NA	TRBJ1-1	CASSSETGGRTEAFF	TGTGCCAGCTCTTCAGAGACAGGGGGCCGGACTGAAGCTTTCTTT
TRBD1	TRBV10-3	NA	TRBJ1-2	CAISQGAKDYGYTF	TGTGCCATCAGTCAGGGGGCGAAGGACTATGGCTACACCTTC
NA	TRBV5-1	NA	TRBJ1-1	CASSRNSYRTDTEAFF	TGCGCCAGCAGCCGGAACAGTTACAGGACGGACACTGAAGCTTTCTTT
NA	TRBV30	many	TRBJ2-3	CAWSFADTQYF	TGTGCCTGGAGTTTCGCAGATACGCAGTATTTT
NA	TRBV2	few	TRBJ1-1	CASRGGRTEAFF	TGTGCCAGCAGGGGGGGGCGGACTGAAGCTTTCTTT
NA	TRBV27	NA	TRBJ1-2	CASSLSGVGLGDYGYTF	TGTGCCAGCAGTTTAAGTGGAGTGGGCCTAGGGGACTATGGCTACACCTTC
NA	TRBV30	NA	TRBJ1-1	CAWRSWDMNTEAFF	TGTGCCTGGAGAAGTTGGGACATGAACACTGAAGCTTTCTTT
TRBD1	TRBV6-5	once	TRBJ1-5	CGTGLDIGSNQPQHF	TGTGGGACAGGGTTGGATATAGGGAGCAATCAGCCCCAGCATTTT
TRBD1	TRBV10-3	NA	TRBJ2-7	CAISRTGGTTYEQYF	TGTGCCATCAGTCGGACAGGGGGCACGACCTACGAGCAGTACTTC
NA	TRBV6-5	NA	TRBJ2-7	CASSSIYEQYF	TGTGCCAGCAGCTCTATTTACGAGCAGTACTTC
TRBD1	TRBV5-6	NA	TRBJ1-5	CASSLRTGPDQPQHF	TGTGCCAGCAGCTTGAGGACAGGGCCCGATCAGCCCCAGCATTTT
TRBD1	TRBV5-6	NA	TRBJ1-6	CASMSGQGFNSPLHF	TGTGCCAGCATGTCGGGACAGGGGTTTAATTCACCCCTCCACTTT
TRBD2	TRBV19	NA	TRBJ2-5	CASSGRASGGKETQYF	TGTGCCAGTAGTGGTCGGGCTAGCGGGGGGAAAGAGACCCAGTACTTC
NA	TRBV2	NA	TRBJ2-7	CASLPGTLSYEQYF	TGTGCCAGCCTACCCGGGACACTCTCCTACGAGCAGTACTTC
TRBD2	TRBV20-1	NA	TRBJ2-1	CSASNSKAGGPRNNEQFF	TGCAGTGCGAGTAATTCAAAAGCGGGGGGGCCTCGGAACAATGAGCAGTTCTTC
TRBD1	TRBV5-1	NA	TRBJ1-6	CASSLDGTGGSPLHF	TGCGCCAGCAGCTTGGATGGGACAGGGGGATCACCCCTCCACTTT
TRBD1	TRBV30	NA	TRBJ1-2	CAWSAGGYGYTF	TGTGCCTGGAGTGCAGGGGGCTATGGCTACACCTTC
TRBD1	TRBV29-1	once	TRBJ2-5	CSVAGTASKETQYF	TGCAGCGTAGCTGGGACAGCCAGCAAAGAGACCCAGTACTTC
NA	TRBV7-8	NA	TRBJ1-2	CASSPSRAKASHGYTF	TGTGCCAGCAGCCCTAGCCGGGCCAAAGCCTCACATGGCTACACCTTC
TRBD1	TRBV29-1	NA	TRBJ2-2	CSVRQGWNTGELFF	TGCAGCGTCCGACAGGGGTGGAACACCGGGGAGCTGTTTTTT
NA	TRBV3-1/TRBV3-2	NA	TRBJ2-1	CASSQASRRVGEQFF	TGTGCCAGCAGCCAAGCCTCCCGTCGGGTAGGTGAGCAGTTCTTC
NA	TRBV20-1	NA	TRBJ2-2	CSARDQGELFF	TGCAGTGCTAGAGACCAAGGGGAGCTGTTTTTT
TRBD2	TRBV6-2/TRBV6-3	NA	TRBJ2-5	CASSKGLAGQETQYF	TGTGCCAGCAGTAAGGGACTAGCGGGGCAAGAGACCCAGTACTTC
NA	TRBV11-2	NA	TRBJ2-7	CASSSYSYEQYF	TGTGCCAGCAGCTCCTACTCCTACGAGCAGTACTTC
TRBD2	TRBV7-2	NA	TRBJ2-7	CASSVVAGGTSYEQYF	TGTGCCAGCAGCGTCGTAGCGGGGGGAACATCCTACGAGCAGTACTTC
NA	TRBV6-2/TRBV6-3	NA	TRBJ2-7	CASSYSSPASGQYF	TGTGCCAGCAGTTACTCGTCCCCCGCCAGCGGGCAGTACTTC
TRBD2	TRBV24-1	NA	TRBJ2-3	CATSDRTSGTTDTQYF	TGTGCCACCAGTGACCGGACTAGCGGGACCACAGATACGCAGTATTTT
NA	TRBV15	NA	TRBJ1-5	CATSRDRGGSNQPQHF	TGTGCCACCAGCAGAGATCGGGGGGGAAGCAATCAGCCCCAGCATTTT